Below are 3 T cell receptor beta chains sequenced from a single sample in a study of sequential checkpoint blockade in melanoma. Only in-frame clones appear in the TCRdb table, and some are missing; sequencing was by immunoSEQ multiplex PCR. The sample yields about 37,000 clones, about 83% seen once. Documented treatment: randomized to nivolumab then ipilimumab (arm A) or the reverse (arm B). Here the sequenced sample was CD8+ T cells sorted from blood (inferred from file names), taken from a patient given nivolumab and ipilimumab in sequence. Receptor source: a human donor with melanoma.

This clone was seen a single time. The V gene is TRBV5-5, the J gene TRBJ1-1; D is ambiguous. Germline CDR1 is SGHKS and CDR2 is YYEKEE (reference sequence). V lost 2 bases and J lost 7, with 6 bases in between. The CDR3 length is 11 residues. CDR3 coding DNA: TGTGCCAGCAGCTTTGCTAATGAAGCTTTCTTT. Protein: CASSFANEAFF.

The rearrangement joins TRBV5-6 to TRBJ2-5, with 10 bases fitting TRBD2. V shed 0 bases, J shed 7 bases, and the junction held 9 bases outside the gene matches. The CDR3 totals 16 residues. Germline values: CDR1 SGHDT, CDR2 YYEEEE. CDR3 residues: CASSLDRASGRGTQYF. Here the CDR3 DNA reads TGTGCCAGCAGCTTGGATCGCGCTAGCGGGAGAGGGACCCAGTACTTC. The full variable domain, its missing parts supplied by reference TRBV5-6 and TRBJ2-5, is DAGVTQSPTHLIKTRGQQVTLRCSPKSGHDTVSWYQQALGQGPQFIFQYYEEEERQRGNFPDRFSGHQFPNYSSELNVNALLLGDSALYLCASSLDRASGRGTQYFGPGTRLLVL.

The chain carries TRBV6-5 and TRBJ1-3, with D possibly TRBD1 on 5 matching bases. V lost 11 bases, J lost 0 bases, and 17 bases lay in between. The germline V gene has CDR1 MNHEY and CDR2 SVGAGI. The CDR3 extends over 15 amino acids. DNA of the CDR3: TGTGCCCCCGAGGACCGACAGAGCTCTGGAAACACCATATATTTT. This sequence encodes CAPEDRQSSGNTIYF.